The clone carrying this T cell receptor (beta chain) was seen many times. The sample comes from a study of Graves' ophthalmopathy and Graves' hyperthyroidism. From RNA, the CDR3 regions of TCR beta chains were amplified and sequenced. Investigators did first-round RT-PCR with HTBI primers, then second-round multiplex PCR. MiXCR was run by TCRdb on the multiplex PCR reads, yielding one entry per CDR3 protein. The sample shows roughly 400,000 distinct CDR3 sequences, 15% to 20% of them seen only once. The clonotype comes from a woman under 30 with Graves' ophthalmopathy. Sequencing was performed on peripheral blood.

In DNA form, the CDR3 reads TGTGCCAGCAGCCCTAGGGCGGGGTCCGGGGAGCTGTTTTTT. Residues: CASSPRAGSGELFF. The gene calls are TRBV7-2 and TRBJ2-2; tentative D call: TRBD2 (6 bases). The CDR3 totals 14 residues. Germline V gives CDR1 SGHTA, CDR2 FQGNSA. Trimming left V 5 bases short and J 6 bases short, with 13 bases between.